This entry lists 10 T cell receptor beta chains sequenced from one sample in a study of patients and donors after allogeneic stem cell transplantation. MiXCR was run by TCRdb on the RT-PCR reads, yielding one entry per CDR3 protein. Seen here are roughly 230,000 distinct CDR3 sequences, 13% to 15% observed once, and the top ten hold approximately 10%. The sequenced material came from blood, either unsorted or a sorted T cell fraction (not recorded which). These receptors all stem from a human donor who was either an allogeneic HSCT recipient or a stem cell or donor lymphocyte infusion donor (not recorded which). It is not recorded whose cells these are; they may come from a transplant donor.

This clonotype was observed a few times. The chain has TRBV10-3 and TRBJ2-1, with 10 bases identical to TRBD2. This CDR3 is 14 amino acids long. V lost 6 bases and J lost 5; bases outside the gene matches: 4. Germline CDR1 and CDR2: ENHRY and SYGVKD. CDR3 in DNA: TGTGCCATCAGCCTAGCGGGAGTGAACAATGAGCAGTTCTTC. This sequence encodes CAISLAGVNNEQFF.

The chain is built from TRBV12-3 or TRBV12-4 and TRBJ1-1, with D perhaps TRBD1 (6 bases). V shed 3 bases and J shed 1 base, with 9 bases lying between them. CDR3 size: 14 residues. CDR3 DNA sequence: TGTGCCAGCAGTTTGACAGGTCAGAACACTGAAGCTTTCTTT. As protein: CASSLTGQNTEAFF.

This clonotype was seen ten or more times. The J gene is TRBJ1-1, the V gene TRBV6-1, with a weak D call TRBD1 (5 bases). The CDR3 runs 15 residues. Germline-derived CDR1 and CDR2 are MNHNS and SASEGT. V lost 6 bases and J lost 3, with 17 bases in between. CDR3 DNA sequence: TGTGCCAGCAGACCCCGGGAGACAGCGGACACTGAAGCTTTCTTT. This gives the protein CASRPRETADTEAFF.

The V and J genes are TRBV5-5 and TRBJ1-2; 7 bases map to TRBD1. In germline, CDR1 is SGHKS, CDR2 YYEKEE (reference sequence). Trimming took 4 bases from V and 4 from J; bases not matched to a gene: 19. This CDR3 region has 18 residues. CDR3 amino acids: CASSPVRTDRVVGYGYTF. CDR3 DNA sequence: TGTGCCAGCAGCCCCGTTAGAACCGACAGGGTAGTTGGCTATGGCTACACCTTC.

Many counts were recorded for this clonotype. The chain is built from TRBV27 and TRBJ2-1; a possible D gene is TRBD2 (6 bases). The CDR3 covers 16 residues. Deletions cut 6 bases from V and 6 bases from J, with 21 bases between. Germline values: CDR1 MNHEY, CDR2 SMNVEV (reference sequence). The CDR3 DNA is TGTGCCAGCAGCCCATTCGGGGCGGGACCGGTCAATGAGCAGTTCTTC. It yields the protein CASSPFGAGPVNEQFF.

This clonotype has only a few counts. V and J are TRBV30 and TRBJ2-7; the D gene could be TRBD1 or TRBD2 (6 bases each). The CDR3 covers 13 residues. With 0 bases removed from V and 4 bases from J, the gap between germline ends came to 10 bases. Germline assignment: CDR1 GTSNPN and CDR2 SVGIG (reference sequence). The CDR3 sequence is CAWSVGGLYEQYF. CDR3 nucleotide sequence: TGTGCCTGGAGTGTAGGGGGGCTATACGAGCAGTACTTC.

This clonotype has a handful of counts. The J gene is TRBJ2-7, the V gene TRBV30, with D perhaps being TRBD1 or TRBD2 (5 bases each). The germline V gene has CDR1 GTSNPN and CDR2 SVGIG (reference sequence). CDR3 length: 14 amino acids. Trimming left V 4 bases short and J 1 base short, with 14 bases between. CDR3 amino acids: CAWIPRGRSYEQYF. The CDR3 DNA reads TGTGCCTGGATTCCGAGGGGTAGGTCCTACGAGCAGTACTTC.

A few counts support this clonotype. The CDR3 DNA sequence: TGTGCCAGCAGCTTGGGGGGGACAGCGAACACTGAAGCTTTCTTT. This gives the protein CASSLGGTANTEAFF. The chain uses TRBV5-4 and TRBJ1-1, with TRBD1 matching over 7 bases. Per the germline V gene, CDR1 is SGHNT and CDR2 is YYREEE (reference sequence). This CDR3 contains 15 residues. V lost 0 bases, J lost 1 base, and 3 bases stayed unmatched.

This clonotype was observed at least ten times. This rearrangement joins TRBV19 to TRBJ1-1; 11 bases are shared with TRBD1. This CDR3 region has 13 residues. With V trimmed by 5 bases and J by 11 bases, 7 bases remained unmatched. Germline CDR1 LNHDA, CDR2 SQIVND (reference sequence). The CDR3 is CASSFGQGAQAFF. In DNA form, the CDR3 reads TGTGCCAGTAGTTTCGGACAGGGGGCGCAGGCTTTCTTT.

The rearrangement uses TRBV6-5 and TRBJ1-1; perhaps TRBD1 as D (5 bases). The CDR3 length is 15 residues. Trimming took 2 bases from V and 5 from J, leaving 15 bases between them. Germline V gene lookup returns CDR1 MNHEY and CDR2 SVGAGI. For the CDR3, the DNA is TGTGCCAGCAGTTACGGGGCAGGAGGGCGGACTGAAGCTTTCTTT. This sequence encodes CASSYGAGGRTEAFF.